The 10 T cell receptor beta chains below were found in one sample sequenced in a study of cytomegalovirus exposure and HLA in healthy donors. Profiling relied on immunoSEQ multiplex PCR, and the TCRdb table lists in-frame clones only, not all of them. The table has approximately 100,000 clones, roughly 87% seen once. Specimen: PBMCs. These receptors were taken from a woman aged 25 to 39 in good health and CMV-seronegative.

The chain has TRBV2 and TRBJ1-1; TRBD1 is a possible D gene (5 bases). CDR3 length: 12 residues. The germline V and J ends were trimmed by 8 bases and 5 bases, with 12 bases remaining between them. Germline values: CDR1 SNHLY, CDR2 FYNNEI. The CDR3 nucleotides read TGTGCCAGCTTTGGGGGAGGGACTGAAGCTTTCTTT. Translated, it gives CASFGGGTEAFF.

The chain joins TRBV28 to TRBJ1-5; the match to TRBD1 covers 8 bases. CDR3 length: 14 residues. J lost 11 bases, V lost 6 bases, and 12 bases had no gene match. Germline V lookup: CDR1 MDHEN, CDR2 SYDVKM. CDR3: CASRGTGGRRTQHF. The CDR3 DNA reads as TGTGCCAGCAGAGGGACAGGCGGCCGTCGGACCCAGCATTTT.

The chain has TRBV11-2 and TRBJ1-1; D is uncertain. This CDR3 has 14 residues. Per germline, CDR1 SGHAT and CDR2 FQNNGV. The germline V and J ends were trimmed by 5 bases and 7 bases, with 17 bases remaining between them. For the CDR3, the DNA is TGTGCCAGCAGCCCTCTGTCTGGAGTTGGTGAAGCTTTCTTT. It encodes CASSPLSGVGEAFF.

The rearrangement links TRBV6-6 to TRBJ2-7; TRBD1 matches 7 bases. Trimming cost V 2 bases and J 3 bases; bases outside gene matches: 7. The CDR3 has 15 amino acids. Germline V gene data show CDR1 as MNHNY and CDR2 as SVGAGI (reference sequence). This CDR3 reads CASSYPTGLFYEQYF. CDR3 nucleotide sequence: TGTGCCAGCAGTTACCCGACAGGGCTGTTCTACGAGCAGTACTTC.

The rearrangement joins TRBV6-5 to TRBJ1-1; a possible D gene is TRBD1 (6 bases). This CDR3 has 14 amino acids. V was trimmed by 10 bases and J by 1 base, leaving 16 bases between them. Germline-derived CDR1 and CDR2 are MNHEY and SVGAGI. CDR3 region: CATNDRSRNTEAFF. The DNA for the CDR3 is TGTGCCACCAACGACAGGTCGAGGAACACTGAAGCTTTCTTT.

CDR3 protein: CASSDTYNEQFF. The CDR3 DNA follows: TGTGCCAGCAGTGACACCTACAATGAGCAGTTCTTC. The genes are TRBV6-1 and TRBJ2-1; D remains ambiguous. Germline V gene sequence: CDR1 MNHNS, CDR2 SASEGT. CDR3 length: 12 amino acids. V lost 3 bases and J lost 2, with 2 bases in between.

This clone was counted a single time. For the CDR3, the DNA is TGTGCCAGCAGCTTGGCGGGACAGCAGTATGGCTACACCTTC. Its translation is CASSLAGQQYGYTF. This chain uses TRBV5-6 with TRBJ1-2; 7 bases match TRBD1. Trimming removed 0 bases from V and 5 bases from J; junction bases left unmatched: 4. The CDR3 has 14 residues. Germline-derived CDR1 and CDR2 are SGHDT and YYEEEE.

The rearrangement links TRBV18 to TRBJ1-1, with D hard to call. V was shortened by 1 base and J by 6 bases, with 12 bases between the two germline ends. Looked up from germline, CDR1 is KGHSH and CDR2 is LQKENI. This CDR3 has 14 residues. In nucleotides, the CDR3 is TGTGCCAGCTCACCACTGGATGGGAGCGCTGAAGCTTTCTTT. Translated: CASSPLDGSAEAFF.

The chain is built from TRBV6-1 and TRBJ2-7; possibly TRBD1 for D (6 bases). Trimming took 3 bases from V and 3 from J, leaving 15 bases between them. The CDR3 has 15 amino acids. CDR1 and CDR2 (germline): MNHNS, SASEGT. In DNA, the CDR3 is TGTGCCAGCAGTGAGGGGGCCCTAACAGTCTACGAGCAGTACTTC. Translating it yields CASSEGALTVYEQYF.

The chain has TRBV6-1 and TRBJ1-3; 7 positions match TRBD1. The CDR3 sequence is 16 residues long. With V trimmed by 2 bases and J by 3 bases, 7 bases remained unmatched. Germline V gives CDR1 MNHNS, CDR2 SASEGT. CDR3 sequence: CASSENWDSFGNTIYF. The CDR3 bases are TGTGCCAGCAGTGAAAACTGGGACAGTTTTGGAAACACCATATATTTT.